This T cell receptor (beta chain) was sequenced in a study of T-cell reconstitution after alpha-beta-depleted transplantation in children. Germline V gene sequence: CDR1 SGHNT, CDR2 YYREEE (reference sequence). V was cut by 0 bases and J by 6 bases, with 16 bases left in between. This CDR3 spans 16 amino acids. A library of TCRbeta sequences, prepared with unique molecular identifiers, was generated. MiXCR, applied by TCRdb to the PCR reads, yields one record per CDR3 protein. The sample has around 480,000 distinct CDR3 sequences; 30% to 35% are singletons. This sequence joins TRBV5-4 and TRBJ2-1; perhaps TRBD1 as D (5 bases). This clonotype was obtained from a human donor who donated a stem cell graft to a child with aplastic anemia. Sequences were derived from PBMCs from the stem cell graft donor, sampled from the stem cell graft. CDR3 region: CASSLGAGMVGNEQFF. In nucleotides, the CDR3 is TGTGCCAGCAGCTTGGGTGCAGGGATGGTCGGCAATGAGCAGTTCTTC.